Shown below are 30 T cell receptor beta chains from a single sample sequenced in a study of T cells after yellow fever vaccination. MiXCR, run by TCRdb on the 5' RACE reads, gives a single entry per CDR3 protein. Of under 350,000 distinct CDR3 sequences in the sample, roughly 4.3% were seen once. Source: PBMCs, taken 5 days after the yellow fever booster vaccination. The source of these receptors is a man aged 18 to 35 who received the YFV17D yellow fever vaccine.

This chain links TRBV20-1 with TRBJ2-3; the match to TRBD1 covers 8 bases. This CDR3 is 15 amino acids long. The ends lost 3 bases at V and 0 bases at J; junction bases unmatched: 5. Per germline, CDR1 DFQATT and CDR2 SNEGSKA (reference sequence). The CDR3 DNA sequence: TGCAGTGCTAGTGATTGGACAGGGAGCACAGATACGCAGTATTTT. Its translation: CSASDWTGSTDTQYF.

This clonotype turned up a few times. In DNA form, the CDR3 reads TGTGCCAGCAGCTTGGATCAGGACTGGTTTTTT. Residues: CASSLDQDWFF. This chain uses TRBV5-6 with TRBJ2-2; perhaps TRBD2 as D (5 bases). Looked up from germline, CDR1 is SGHDT and CDR2 is YYEEEE. Trimming took off 0 bases at V and 16 bases at J, with 10 bases between the two ends. CDR3 size: 11 residues.

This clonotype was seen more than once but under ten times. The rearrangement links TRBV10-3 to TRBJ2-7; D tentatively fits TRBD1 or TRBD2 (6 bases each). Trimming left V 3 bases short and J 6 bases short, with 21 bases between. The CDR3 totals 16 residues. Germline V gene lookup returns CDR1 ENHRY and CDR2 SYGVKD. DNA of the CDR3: TGTGCCATCAGTGATTCGGCTGGGGGGCCGCCACGCGAGCAGTACTTC. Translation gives CAISDSAGGPPREQYF.

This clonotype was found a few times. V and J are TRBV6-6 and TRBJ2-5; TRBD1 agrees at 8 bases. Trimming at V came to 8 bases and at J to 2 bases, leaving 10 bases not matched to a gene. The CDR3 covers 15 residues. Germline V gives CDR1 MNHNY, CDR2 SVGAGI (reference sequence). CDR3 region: CASQRPDRGQETQYF. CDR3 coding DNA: TGTGCCAGCCAACGCCCAGACAGGGGACAAGAGACCCAGTACTTC.

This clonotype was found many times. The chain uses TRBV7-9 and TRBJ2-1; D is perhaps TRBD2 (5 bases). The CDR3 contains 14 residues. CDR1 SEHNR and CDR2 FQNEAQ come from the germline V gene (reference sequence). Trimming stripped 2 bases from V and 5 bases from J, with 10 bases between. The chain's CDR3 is CASSLLAEDNEQFF. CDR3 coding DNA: TGTGCCAGCAGCTTACTAGCTGAGGACAATGAGCAGTTCTTC.

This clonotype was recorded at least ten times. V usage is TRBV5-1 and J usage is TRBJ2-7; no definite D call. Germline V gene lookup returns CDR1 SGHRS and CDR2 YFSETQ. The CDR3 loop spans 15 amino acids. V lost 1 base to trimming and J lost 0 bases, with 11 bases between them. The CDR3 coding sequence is TGCGCCAGCAGCTTGCTCGGCGGAAGCTCCTACGAGCAGTACGTC. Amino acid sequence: CASSLLGGSSYEQYV.

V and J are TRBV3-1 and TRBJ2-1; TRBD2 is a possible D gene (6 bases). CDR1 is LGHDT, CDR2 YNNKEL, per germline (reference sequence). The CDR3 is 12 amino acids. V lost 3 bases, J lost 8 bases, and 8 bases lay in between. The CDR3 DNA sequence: TGTGCCAGCAGCCAGGGCGGGGATGAGCAGTTCTTC. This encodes CASSQGGDEQFF.

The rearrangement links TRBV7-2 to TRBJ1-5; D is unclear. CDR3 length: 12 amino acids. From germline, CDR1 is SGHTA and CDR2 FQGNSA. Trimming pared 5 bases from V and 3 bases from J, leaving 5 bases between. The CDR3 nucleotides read TGTGCCAGCAGCAGGGACAATCAGCCCCAGCATTTT. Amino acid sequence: CASSRDNQPQHF.

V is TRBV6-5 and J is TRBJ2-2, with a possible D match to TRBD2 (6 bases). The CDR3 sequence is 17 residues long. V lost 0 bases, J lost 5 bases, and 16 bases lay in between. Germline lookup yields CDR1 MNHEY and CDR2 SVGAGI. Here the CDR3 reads CASSYSAIGGGTGELFF. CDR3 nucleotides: TGTGCCAGCAGTTACTCTGCGATCGGGGGTGGAACCGGGGAGCTGTTTTTT.

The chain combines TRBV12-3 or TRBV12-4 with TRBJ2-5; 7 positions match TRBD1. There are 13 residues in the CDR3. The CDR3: CARQQGSEETQYF. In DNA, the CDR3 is TGTGCAAGGCAACAGGGGTCGGAAGAGACCCAGTACTTC.

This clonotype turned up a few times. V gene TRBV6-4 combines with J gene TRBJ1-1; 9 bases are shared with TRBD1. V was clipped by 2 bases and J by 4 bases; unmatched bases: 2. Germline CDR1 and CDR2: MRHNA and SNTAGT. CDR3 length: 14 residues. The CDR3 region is CASSDTDRGTEAFF. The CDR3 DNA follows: TGTGCCAGCAGTGACACGGACAGGGGCACTGAAGCTTTCTTT.

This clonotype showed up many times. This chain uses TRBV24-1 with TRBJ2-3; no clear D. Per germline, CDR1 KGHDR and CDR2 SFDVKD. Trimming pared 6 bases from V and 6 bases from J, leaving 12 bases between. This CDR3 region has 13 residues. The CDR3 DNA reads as TGTGCCACCAGTAGACCCGTCGCGGATACGCAGTATTTT. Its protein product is CATSRPVADTQYF.

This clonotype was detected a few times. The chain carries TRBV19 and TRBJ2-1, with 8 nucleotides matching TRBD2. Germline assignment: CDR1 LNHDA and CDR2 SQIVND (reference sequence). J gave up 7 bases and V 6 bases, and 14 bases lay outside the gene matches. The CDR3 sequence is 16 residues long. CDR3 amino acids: CASSPFPSAGGNEQFF. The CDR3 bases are TGTGCCAGTAGCCCGTTCCCCTCGGCGGGGGGTAATGAGCAGTTCTTC.

The CDR3 protein is CASSQGINQPQHF. In DNA form, the CDR3 reads TGCGCCAGCAGCCAAGGGATAAATCAGCCCCAGCATTTT. V usage is TRBV4-1 and J usage is TRBJ1-5; D call uncertain. CDR3 length: 13 residues. Germline V gene sequence: CDR1 MGHRA, CDR2 YSYEKL. The V gene lost 1 base and the J gene lost 4 bases, with 5 bases spanning the gap.

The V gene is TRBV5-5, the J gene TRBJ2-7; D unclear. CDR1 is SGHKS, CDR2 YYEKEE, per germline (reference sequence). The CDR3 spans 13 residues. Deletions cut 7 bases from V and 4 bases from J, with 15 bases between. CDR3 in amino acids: CASCTDDEYEQYF. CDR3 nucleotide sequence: TGTGCCAGCTGCACGGACGATGAGTACGAGCAGTACTTC.

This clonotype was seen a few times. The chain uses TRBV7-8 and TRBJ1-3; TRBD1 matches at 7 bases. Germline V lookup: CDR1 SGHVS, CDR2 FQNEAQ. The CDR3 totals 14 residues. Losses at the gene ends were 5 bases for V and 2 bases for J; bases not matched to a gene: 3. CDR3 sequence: CASSPGQTGNTIYF. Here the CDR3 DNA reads TGTGCCAGCAGCCCGGGACAGACTGGAAACACCATATATTTT.

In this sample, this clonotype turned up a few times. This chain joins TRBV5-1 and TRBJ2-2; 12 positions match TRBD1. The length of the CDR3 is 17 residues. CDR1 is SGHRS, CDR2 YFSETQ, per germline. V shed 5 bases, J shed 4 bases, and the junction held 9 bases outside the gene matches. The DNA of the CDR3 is TGCGCCAGCAGTTTTCTACCGGGACAGGGGGCCACCGGGGAGCTGTTTTTT. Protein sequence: CASSFLPGQGATGELFF.

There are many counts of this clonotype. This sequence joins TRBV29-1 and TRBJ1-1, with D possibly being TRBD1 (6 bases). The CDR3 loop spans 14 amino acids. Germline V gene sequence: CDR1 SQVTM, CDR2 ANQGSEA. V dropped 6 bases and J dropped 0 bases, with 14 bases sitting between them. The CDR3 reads CSVIGTSMNTEAFF. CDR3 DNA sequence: TGCAGCGTGATCGGGACAAGCATGAACACTGAAGCTTTCTTT.

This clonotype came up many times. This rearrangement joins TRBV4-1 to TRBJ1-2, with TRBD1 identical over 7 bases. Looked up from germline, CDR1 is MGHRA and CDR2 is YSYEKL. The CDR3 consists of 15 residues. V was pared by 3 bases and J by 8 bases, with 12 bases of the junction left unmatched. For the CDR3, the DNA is TGCGCCAGCAGCCAGTTAGGGGGCAGGGTAGGGGGCTACACCTTC. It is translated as CASSQLGGRVGGYTF.

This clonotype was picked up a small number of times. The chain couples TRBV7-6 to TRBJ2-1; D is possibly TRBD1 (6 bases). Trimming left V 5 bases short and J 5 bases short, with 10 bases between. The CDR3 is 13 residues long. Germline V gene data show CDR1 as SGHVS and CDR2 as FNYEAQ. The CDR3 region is CASSSTGNNEQFF. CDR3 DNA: TGTGCCAGCAGCAGCACAGGGAACAATGAGCAGTTCTTC.

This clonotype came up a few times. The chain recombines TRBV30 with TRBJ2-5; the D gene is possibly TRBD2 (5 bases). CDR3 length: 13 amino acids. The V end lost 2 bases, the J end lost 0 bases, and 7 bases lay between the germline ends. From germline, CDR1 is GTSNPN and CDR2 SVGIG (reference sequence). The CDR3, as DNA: TGTGCCTGGAGTCGAGGGAACCAAGAGACCCAGTACTTC. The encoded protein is CAWSRGNQETQYF. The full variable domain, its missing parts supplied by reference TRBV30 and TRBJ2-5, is SQTIHQWPATLVQPVGSPLSLECTVEGTSNPNLYWYRQAAGRGLQLLFYSVGIGQISSEVPQNLSASRPQDRQFILSSKKLLLSDSGFYLCAWSRGNQETQYFGPGTRLLVL.

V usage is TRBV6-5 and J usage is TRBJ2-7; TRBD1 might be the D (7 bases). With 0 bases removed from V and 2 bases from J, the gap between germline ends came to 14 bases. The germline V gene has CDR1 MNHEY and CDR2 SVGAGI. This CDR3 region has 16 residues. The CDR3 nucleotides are TGTGCCAGCAGTTACTCGGTTCAGGGGGGCGCCTACGAGCAGTACTTC. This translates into CASSYSVQGGAYEQYF.

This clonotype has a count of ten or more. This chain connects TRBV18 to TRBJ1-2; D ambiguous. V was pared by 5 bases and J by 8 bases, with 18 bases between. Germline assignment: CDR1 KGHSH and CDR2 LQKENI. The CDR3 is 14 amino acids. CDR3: CASSAANSDVGYTF. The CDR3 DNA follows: TGTGCCAGCTCAGCGGCAAACTCGGATGTAGGCTACACCTTC.

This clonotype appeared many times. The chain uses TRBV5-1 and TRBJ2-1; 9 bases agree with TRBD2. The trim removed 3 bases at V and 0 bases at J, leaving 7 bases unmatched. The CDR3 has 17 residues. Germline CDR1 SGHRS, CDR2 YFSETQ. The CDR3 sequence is CASSSSGGSSSYNEQFF. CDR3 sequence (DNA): TGCGCCAGCAGCTCAAGCGGGGGGTCGAGCTCCTACAATGAGCAGTTCTTC. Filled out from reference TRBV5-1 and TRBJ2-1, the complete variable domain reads KAGVTQTPRYLIKTRGQQVTLSCSPISGHRSVSWYQQTPGQGLQFLFEYFSETQRNKGNFPGRFSGRQFSNSRSEMNVSTLELGDSALYLCASSSSGGSSSYNEQFFGPGTRLTVL.

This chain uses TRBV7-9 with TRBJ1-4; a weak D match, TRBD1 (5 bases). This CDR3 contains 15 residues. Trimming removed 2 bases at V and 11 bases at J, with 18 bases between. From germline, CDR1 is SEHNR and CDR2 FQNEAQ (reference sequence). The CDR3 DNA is TGTGCCAGCAGCTTACACGCCCGAGTGGGGCCGAAACTGTTTTTT. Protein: CASSLHARVGPKLFF.

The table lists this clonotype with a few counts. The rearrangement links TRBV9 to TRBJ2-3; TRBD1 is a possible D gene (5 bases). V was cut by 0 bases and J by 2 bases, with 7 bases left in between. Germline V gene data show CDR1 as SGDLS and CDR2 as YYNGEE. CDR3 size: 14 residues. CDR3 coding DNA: TGTGCCAGCAGCGTAGGACAGCCCACAGATACGCAGTATTTT. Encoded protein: CASSVGQPTDTQYF. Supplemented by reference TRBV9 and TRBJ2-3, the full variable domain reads DSGVTQTPKHLITATGQRVTLRCSPRSGDLSVYWYQQSLDQGLQFLIQYYNGEERAKGNILERFSAQQFPDLHSELNLSSLELGDSALYFCASSVGQPTDTQYFGPGTRLTVL.

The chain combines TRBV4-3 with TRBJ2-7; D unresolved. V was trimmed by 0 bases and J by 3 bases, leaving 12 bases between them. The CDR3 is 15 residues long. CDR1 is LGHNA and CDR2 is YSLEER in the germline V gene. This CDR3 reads CASSQDWAVNYEQYF. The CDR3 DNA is TGCGCCAGCAGCCAAGATTGGGCCGTCAACTACGAGCAGTACTTC.

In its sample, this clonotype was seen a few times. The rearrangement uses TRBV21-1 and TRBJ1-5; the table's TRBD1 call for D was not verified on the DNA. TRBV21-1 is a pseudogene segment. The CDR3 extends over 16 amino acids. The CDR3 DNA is TGTGCCAGCAGCCCCAGGGGGACAGAGCTAAATCAGCCCCAGCATTTT. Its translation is CASSPRGTELNQPQHF.

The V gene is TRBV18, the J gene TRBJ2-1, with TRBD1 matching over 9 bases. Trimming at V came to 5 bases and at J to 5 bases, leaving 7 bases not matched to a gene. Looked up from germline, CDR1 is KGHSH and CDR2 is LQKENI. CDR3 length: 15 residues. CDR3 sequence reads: CASSSGTGRNNEQFF. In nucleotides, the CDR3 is TGTGCCAGCTCATCCGGGACAGGGAGAAACAATGAGCAGTTCTTC.

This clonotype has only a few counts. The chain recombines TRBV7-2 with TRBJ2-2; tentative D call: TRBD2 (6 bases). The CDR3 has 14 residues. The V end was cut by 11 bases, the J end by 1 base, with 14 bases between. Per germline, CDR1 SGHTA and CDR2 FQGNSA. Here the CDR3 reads CAGGGALNTGELFF. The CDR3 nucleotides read TGTGCCGGAGGAGGGGCGTTGAACACCGGGGAGCTGTTTTTT.